A single sample is the source of the 16 T cell receptor beta chains below, sequenced in a study of control samples from healthy donors and cancer patients. Profiled with immunoSEQ multiplex PCR; TCRdb holds only in-frame clones, not every one. The sample includes about 130,000 clones, just under 95% of them seen just once. Material for sequencing was PBMCs. The source of these receptors is a man in his sixties with colorectal cancer.

The table lists this clone with a count of one. This specimen includes other DNA sequences encoding the same CDR3. V and J are TRBV11-2 and TRBJ2-7; D perhaps matches TRBD2 (5 bases). Germline V gives CDR1 SGHAT, CDR2 FQNNGV. Deletions cut 0 bases from V and 4 bases from J, with 13 bases between. The length of the CDR3 is 15 residues. The CDR3 spells CASSLDSARGYEQYF. CDR3 DNA sequence: TGTGCCAGCAGCTTAGATAGCGCTAGAGGATACGAGCAGTACTTC. The full variable domain, rest sourced from reference TRBV11-2 and TRBJ2-7, is EAGVAQSPRYKIIEKRQSVAFWCNPISGHATLYWYQQILGQGPKLLIQFQNNGVVDDSQLPKDRFSAERLKGVDSTLKIQPAKLEDSAVYLCASSLDSARGYEQYFGPGTRLTVT.

This chain joins TRBV28 and TRBJ1-3; tentative D call: TRBD1 (5 bases). V lost 2 bases and J lost 4, with 12 bases in between. The CDR3 loop spans 15 amino acids. Looked up from germline, CDR1 is MDHEN and CDR2 is SYDVKM. For the CDR3, the DNA is TGTGCCAGCAGTTTAGTGCAGGGAACGGGAAACACCATATATTTT. This sequence encodes CASSLVQGTGNTIYF.

This clone was counted once. The V gene is TRBV5-6, the J gene TRBJ1-2; TRBD1 is a possible D gene (5 bases). The CDR3 has 15 amino acids. The germline V gene encodes CDR1 SGHDT and CDR2 YYEEEE. The V end was cut by 2 bases, the J end by 8 bases, with 19 bases between. CDR3 loop: CASSLISVRVRGYTF. CDR3 in DNA: TGTGCCAGCAGCTTAATAAGCGTCAGGGTAAGGGGCTACACCTTC.

This clone was detected many times. The chain recombines TRBV5-6 with TRBJ1-1, with D uncertain. Germline V gives CDR1 SGHDT, CDR2 YYEEEE. The CDR3 covers 15 residues. V was trimmed by 1 base and J by 0 bases, leaving 10 bases between them. The CDR3 DNA reads TGTGCCAGCAGCTTGTACGGACTACTGAACACTGAAGCTTTCTTT. It is translated as CASSLYGLLNTEAFF.

The V and J genes are TRBV28 and TRBJ2-7, with D perhaps TRBD2 (5 bases). The germline V gene encodes CDR1 MDHEN and CDR2 SYDVKM. Trimming pared 4 bases from V and 1 base from J, leaving 20 bases between. The CDR3 consists of 17 residues. The CDR3 DNA follows: TGTGCCAGCAGTTCTACTCTCTACGGGAAGGGTTCCTACGAGCAGTACTTC. It is translated as CASSSTLYGKGSYEQYF.

The V and J genes are TRBV7-9 and TRBJ1-2; 7 nucleotides line up with TRBD1. The CDR3 totals 17 residues. CDR1 and CDR2 (germline): SEHNR, FQNEAQ (reference sequence). V lost 5 bases, J lost 5 bases, and 17 bases stayed unmatched. The CDR3 DNA reads as TGTGCCAGCAGCGCCTTTCCGGGACAGACTTTTTCGTATGGCTACACCTTC. As protein: CASSAFPGQTFSYGYTF.

The chain joins TRBV7-2 to TRBJ2-3; D may be TRBD2 (6 bases). Germline assignment: CDR1 SGHTA and CDR2 FQGNSA. The CDR3 loop spans 15 amino acids. V lost 1 base and J 1 base, leaving 9 bases between the germline ends. CDR3 in amino acids: CASSLGGVRTDTQYF. The CDR3 DNA sequence: TGTGCCAGCAGCTTAGGGGGGGTTCGCACAGATACGCAGTATTTT.

The chain has TRBV6-1 and TRBJ1-2, with D possibly matching TRBD1 (6 bases). Germline CDR1 is MNHNS and CDR2 is SASEGT. This CDR3 is built from 15 residues. V was pared by 0 bases and J by 8 bases, with 16 bases between. The CDR3 sequence: CASSEAPGQSLGYTF. CDR3 coding DNA: TGTGCCAGCAGTGAAGCTCCGGGACAAAGTTTGGGCTACACCTTC.

This chain uses TRBV18 with TRBJ1-1, with D possibly TRBD1 on 6 matching bases. The V gene's germline CDR1 is KGHSH and CDR2 LQKENI. This CDR3 region has 15 residues. The V and J ends lost 4 bases and 1 base respectively, with 13 bases between them. The CDR3 region is CASSRLGGRNTEAFF. In DNA form, the CDR3 reads TGTGCCAGCTCACGGCTTGGGGGGCGGAACACTGAAGCTTTCTTT.

This clone was recorded only once. The chain carries TRBV19 and TRBJ1-2, with 10 bases identical to TRBD1. Germline V gene lookup returns CDR1 LNHDA and CDR2 SQIVND (reference sequence). The CDR3 has 16 residues. The V segment lost 6 bases and the J segment 2 bases; nucleotides outside the gene matches: 9. The CDR3 loop is CASRIRQGAGNYGYTF. The CDR3 region has the DNA TGTGCCAGTAGGATACGACAGGGGGCAGGAAACTATGGCTACACCTTC.

The chain uses TRBV10-3 and TRBJ2-5; D ambiguous. Looked up from germline, CDR1 is ENHRY and CDR2 is SYGVKD. The length of the CDR3 is 12 residues. The V gene lost 2 bases and the J gene lost 4 bases, with 5 bases spanning the gap. The CDR3, as DNA: TGTGCCATCAGTGAGGTTGGAGAGACCCAGTACTTC. This encodes CAISEVGETQYF.

The chain is built from TRBV29-1 and TRBJ1-2; D unresolved. The CDR3 contains 14 residues. Germline V gene sequence: CDR1 SQVTM, CDR2 ANQGSEA. The V end lost 2 bases, the J end lost 4 bases, and 14 bases lay between the germline ends. The CDR3 DNA follows: TGCAGCGTTGAATCGGCCAGAGGCGGCTATGGCTACACCTTC. It codes for CSVESARGGYGYTF.

V gene TRBV30 combines with J gene TRBJ1-6; D is unclear. The germline V and J ends were trimmed by 3 bases and 4 bases, with 4 bases remaining between them. This CDR3 contains 12 residues. Germline V lookup: CDR1 GTSNPN, CDR2 SVGIG (reference sequence). CDR3 DNA: TGTGCCTGGAGGGGGTATAATTCACCCCTCCACTTT. As protein: CAWRGYNSPLHF.

This chain connects TRBV25-1 to TRBJ1-1; D gene uncertain. Germline V CDR1 and CDR2: MGHDK, SYGVNS. Trimming left V 8 bases short and J 6 bases short, with 13 bases between. CDR3 size: 12 residues. CDR3 coding DNA: TGTGCCAGCGCCAGTTTGAGCGCTGAAGCTTTCTTT. Amino acids: CASASLSAEAFF.

The chain joins TRBV24-1 to TRBJ2-3; TRBD1 matches at 7 bases. This CDR3 has 15 amino acids. Germline V lookup: CDR1 KGHDR, CDR2 SFDVKD. The V gene end was trimmed by 5 bases and the J gene end by 1 base; junction bases not matched to a gene: 5. The CDR3 sequence: CATSADRDGTDTQYF. CDR3 in DNA: TGTGCCACCAGTGCCGACAGGGACGGCACAGATACGCAGTATTTT.

The rearrangement joins TRBV7-2 to TRBJ2-1, with D perhaps matching TRBD1 (5 bases). With 5 bases removed from V and 10 bases from J, the gap between germline ends came to 21 bases. CDR1 is SGHTA and CDR2 is FQGNSA in the germline V gene. There are 15 residues in the CDR3. Here the CDR3 DNA reads TGTGCCAGCAGCGCCAGGGTGTTTACGATTTCCGAGCAGTTCTTC. Its translation is CASSARVFTISEQFF.